The clone carrying this T cell receptor beta chain was counted between two and nine times. Its antigen is still unknown. The PCR ran on 60 Vbeta and 13 Jbeta primers. The protocol was immunoSEQ multiplex PCR, while the TCRdb copy is restricted to in-frame clones and leaves out a portion. The sample shows tens of thousands of clones, roughly four fifths of them seen only once. These data come from a study of cytomegalovirus exposure and HLA in healthy donors. Findings of the study overall: Cytomegalovirus-associated status was assigned to about 170 TCR beta chains. Common viral pathogens seemed, in a later analysis, to connect with several of the most significant clusters. A later analysis found TCR association rates differed by HLA locus, highest for DRB1 and lowest for HLA-C.

The CDR3 is made up of 16 amino acids. Germline CDR1 reads SQVTM; CDR2 reads ANQGSEA. Trimming cost V 0 bases and J 3 bases; bases outside gene matches: 7. Sequencing input: PBMCs. The J gene is TRBJ2-1, the V gene TRBV29-1, with 8 nucleotides matching TRBD1. This TCR was recovered from a man aged 30 to 39 in good health and CMV-seronegative. CDR3 amino acids: CSVEDVDRGNYNEQFF. DNA of the CDR3: TGCAGCGTTGAAGATGTCGACAGGGGAAACTACAATGAGCAGTTCTTC.